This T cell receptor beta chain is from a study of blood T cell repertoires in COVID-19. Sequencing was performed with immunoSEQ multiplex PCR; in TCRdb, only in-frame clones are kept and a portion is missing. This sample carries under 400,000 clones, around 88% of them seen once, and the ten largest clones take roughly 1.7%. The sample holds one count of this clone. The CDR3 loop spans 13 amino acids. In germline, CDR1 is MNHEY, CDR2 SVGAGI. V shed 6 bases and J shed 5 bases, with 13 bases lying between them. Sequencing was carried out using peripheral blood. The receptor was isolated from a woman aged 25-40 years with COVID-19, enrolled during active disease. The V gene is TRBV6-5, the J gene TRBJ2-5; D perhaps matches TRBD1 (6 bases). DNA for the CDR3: TGTGCCAGCAGCACAGGGTTGGGTGAGACCCAGTACTTC. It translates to CASSTGLGETQYF.